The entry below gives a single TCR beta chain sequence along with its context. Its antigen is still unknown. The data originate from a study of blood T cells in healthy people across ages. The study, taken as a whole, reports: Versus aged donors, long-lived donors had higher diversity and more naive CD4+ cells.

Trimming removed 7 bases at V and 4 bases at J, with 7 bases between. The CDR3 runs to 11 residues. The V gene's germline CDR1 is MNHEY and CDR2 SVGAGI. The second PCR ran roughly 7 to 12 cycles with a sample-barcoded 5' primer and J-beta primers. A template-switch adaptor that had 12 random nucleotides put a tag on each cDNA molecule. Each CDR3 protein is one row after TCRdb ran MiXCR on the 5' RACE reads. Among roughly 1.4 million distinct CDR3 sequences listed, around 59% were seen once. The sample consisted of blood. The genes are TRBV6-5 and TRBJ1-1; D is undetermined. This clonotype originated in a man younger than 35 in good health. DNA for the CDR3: TGTGCCAGCAAAGGGTCCACTGAAGCTTTCTTT. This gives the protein CASKGSTEAFF.